These 21 T cell receptor beta chains were sequenced from one sample in a study of T cell responses to AZD1222 COVID-19 vaccine. Generated by immunoSEQ multiplex PCR, the TCRdb table keeps only in-frame clones and is missing some. The table shows 180,000 or so clones, with 90% to 95% occurring only once. Sequenced material: peripheral blood, taken 28 days after the second AZD1222 dose. The source is an adult who received the AZD1222 COVID-19 vaccine.

This rearrangement joins TRBV6-6 to TRBJ2-7; D possibly uses TRBD1 or TRBD2 (5 bases each). CDR1 and CDR2 (germline): MNHNY, SVGAGI (reference sequence). Deletions cut 9 bases from V and 5 bases from J, with 14 bases between. CDR3 size: 12 residues. The CDR3 nucleotides read TGTGCCAGTATGGCAGGGAGCCACGAGCAGTACTTC. Translation: CASMAGSHEQYF.

A word on this clone: This sample includes further DNA sequences coding for the same CDR3. The chain couples TRBV2 to TRBJ1-5; 7 bases map to TRBD1. The trim removed 4 bases at V and 2 bases at J, leaving 2 bases unmatched. Germline V CDR1 and CDR2: SNHLY, FYNNEI. The CDR3 covers 14 residues. The CDR3 loop is CASSGQGGNQPQHF. As DNA, the CDR3 is TGTGCCAGCAGTGGGCAGGGGGGCAATCAGCCCCAGCATTTT.

The chain carries TRBV6-2 or TRBV6-3 and TRBJ1-2, with D perhaps matching TRBD1 (5 bases). Germline CDR1 reads MNHEY; CDR2 reads SVGEGT. This CDR3 contains 15 residues. Deletions cut 5 bases from V and 7 bases from J, with 20 bases between. The CDR3 is CASSRRTGTKGGYTF. CDR3 coding DNA: TGTGCCAGCAGTCGTCGGACGGGGACCAAGGGTGGCTACACCTTC.

The chain recombines TRBV5-4 with TRBJ1-6; D is uncertain. The CDR3 is 14 amino acids. Looked up from germline, CDR1 is SGHNT and CDR2 is YYREEE (reference sequence). The V and J ends lost 0 bases and 9 bases respectively, with 10 bases between them. The CDR3: CASSLVGFGSPLHF. CDR3 in DNA: TGTGCCAGCAGCTTGGTCGGCTTCGGTTCACCCCTCCACTTT.

The chain recombines TRBV9 with TRBJ2-5; D unclear. In germline, CDR1 is SGDLS, CDR2 YYNGEE. CDR3 length: 18 residues. Trimming stripped 4 bases from V and 1 base from J, with 23 bases between. The DNA of the CDR3 is TGTGCCAGCAGCCCTTCTCTTTCGAGCCCGACGGGCCAAGAGACCCAGTACTTC. This sequence encodes CASSPSLSSPTGQETQYF.

The chain couples TRBV28 to TRBJ1-6; 9 nucleotides line up with TRBD1. There are 16 residues in the CDR3. The germline V gene encodes CDR1 MDHEN and CDR2 SYDVKM. Trimming took 1 base from V and 12 from J; bases not matched to a gene: 10. CDR3 nucleotide sequence: TGTGCCAGCAGTTTATCGTACGGGACAGGGAGGGAACCCCTCCACTTT. Translated, it gives CASSLSYGTGREPLHF. The full variable domain, with the rest looked up from reference TRBV28 and TRBJ1-6, is DVKVTQSSRYLVKRTGEKVFLECVQDMDHENMFWYRQDPGLGLRLIYFSYDVKMKEKGDIPEGYSVSREKKERFSLILESASTNQTSMYLCASSLSYGTGREPLHFGNGTRLTVT.

J is TRBJ2-7 and V is TRBV7-9; D possibly matches TRBD1 or TRBD2 (5 bases each). The V gene's germline CDR1 is SEHNR and CDR2 FQNEAQ (reference sequence). V gave up 3 bases and J gave up 5 bases, with 17 bases separating them. The CDR3 covers 15 residues. CDR3 sequence reads: CASSLGQGGPHEQYF. CDR3 DNA: TGTGCCAGCAGCTTGGGGCAGGGCGGGCCCCACGAGCAGTACTTC.

The rearrangement joins TRBV11-3 to TRBJ1-6; D uncertain. V lost 5 bases, J lost 7 bases, and 9 bases lay in between. CDR1 is SGHNT and CDR2 is YENEEA in the germline V gene. CDR3 length: 13 residues. As DNA, the CDR3 is TGTGCCAGCAGCCTAACCCCAAATTCACCCCTCCACTTT. This encodes CASSLTPNSPLHF.

V usage is TRBV15 and J usage is TRBJ2-7; a weak D match, TRBD1 (6 bases). V was pared by 1 base and J by 0 bases, with 19 bases between. The CDR3 runs 18 residues. Germline V gene data show CDR1 as LNHNV and CDR2 as YYDKDF (reference sequence). In DNA form, the CDR3 reads TGTGCCACCAGCAGAGCCGCAACAGGGCCCCTAAGCTCCTACGAGCAGTACTTC. Translation: CATSRAATGPLSSYEQYF. Using reference TRBV15 and TRBJ2-7 for the parts outside the CDR3, the full variable domain is DAMVIQNPRYQVTQFGKPVTLSCSQTLNHNVMYWYQQKSSQAPKLLFHYYDKDFNNEADTPDNFQSRRPNTSFCFLDIRSPGLGDTAMYLCATSRAATGPLSSYEQYFGPGTRLTVT.

The chain has TRBV10-1 and TRBJ2-1, with a tentative D call TRBD1 (8 bases). The CDR3 covers 15 residues. Germline V gene data show CDR1 as WNHNN and CDR2 as SYGVQD (reference sequence). V was pared by 8 bases and J by 7 bases, with 21 bases between. The CDR3 reads CASGTGGTGGNEQFF. The DNA of the CDR3 is TGCGCCAGCGGGACCGGGGGGACAGGAGGGAATGAGCAGTTCTTC.

J is TRBJ2-5 and V is TRBV5-6; 12 positions agree with TRBD2. This CDR3 is 19 amino acids long. Germline CDR1 SGHDT, CDR2 YYEEEE. After removal of 4 bases from V and 5 bases from J, the junction contained 18 bases not matched to a gene. This chain's CDR3 is CASSLPGGQLAGGQETQYF. CDR3 nucleotides: TGTGCCAGCAGCCTCCCTGGGGGGCAGCTAGCGGGAGGGCAGGAGACCCAGTACTTC.

The rearrangement joins TRBV7-8 to TRBJ2-5; the match to TRBD2 covers 11 bases. The CDR3 is 17 residues long. Germline V gene sequence: CDR1 SGHVS, CDR2 FQNEAQ. Germline trimming cut 5 bases from V and 5 bases from J; bases unmatched to any gene: 13. The CDR3 DNA reads as TGTGCCAGCAGCCCGAAGACTAGCGGGACTCTGAGGGAGACCCAGTACTTC. This codes for CASSPKTSGTLRETQYF. Combining the CDR3 with reference TRBV7-8 and TRBJ2-5 gives the whole variable domain GAGVSQSPRYKVAKRGQDVALRCDPISGHVSLFWYQQALGQGPEFLTYFQNEAQLDKSGLPSDRFFAERPEGSVSTLKIQRTQQEDSAVYLCASSPKTSGTLRETQYFGPGTRLLVL.

The chain combines TRBV11-2 with TRBJ2-7; D is undetermined. CDR1 is SGHAT, CDR2 FQNNGV, per germline. V was pared by 3 bases and J by 3 bases, with 12 bases between. The CDR3 contains 14 residues. The CDR3 DNA is TGTGCCAGCAGCTTGAGGAAGGCCAACTACGAGCAGTACTTC. This codes for CASSLRKANYEQYF.

The rearrangement uses TRBV11-1 and TRBJ2-5, with TRBD1 matching over 7 bases. Trimming took 3 bases from V and 2 from J; bases not matched to a gene: 6. The CDR3 loop spans 15 amino acids. The germline gives CDR1 SGHAT, CDR2 FQDESV (reference sequence). CDR3 nucleotide sequence: TGTGCCAGCAGCTTTCTACAGGGGCGGCAAGAGACCCAGTACTTC. This gives the protein CASSFLQGRQETQYF.

The V and J genes are TRBV30 and TRBJ1-2; 7 bases agree with TRBD1. The V gene end was trimmed by 2 bases and the J gene end by 2 bases; junction bases not matched to a gene: 8. The V gene's germline CDR1 is GTSNPN and CDR2 SVGIG (reference sequence). CDR3 length: 15 residues. The chain's CDR3 is CAWSTALTGNYGYTF. In nucleotides, the CDR3 is TGTGCCTGGAGTACCGCTCTGACAGGGAACTATGGCTACACCTTC.

This clone was found once. The chain carries TRBV6-6 and TRBJ1-1, with 7 nucleotides matching TRBD1. After removal of 7 bases from V and 5 bases from J, the junction contained 10 bases not matched to a gene. The CDR3 length is 14 residues. Germline-derived CDR1 and CDR2 are MNHNY and SVGAGI (reference sequence). CDR3 amino acids: CASTLPGGQTEAFF. CDR3 nucleotide sequence: TGTGCCAGCACCCTGCCAGGGGGACAAACTGAAGCTTTCTTT.

The chain carries TRBV29-1 and TRBJ1-1, with a tentative D call TRBD1 (5 bases). CDR3 length: 16 residues. Trimming shortened V by 6 bases and J by 0 bases, and 20 bases separated the two germline ends. In germline, CDR1 is SQVTM, CDR2 ANQGSEA. CDR3 sequence (DNA): TGCAGCGTCGTGGGGGGGATAAGCTCCATGAACACTGAAGCTTTCTTT. Translation gives CSVVGGISSMNTEAFF.

This chain connects TRBV7-2 to TRBJ2-1; the D is unclear. Germline V CDR1 and CDR2: SGHTA, FQGNSA. V shed 1 base and J shed 6 bases, with 4 bases lying between them. The CDR3 has 12 amino acids. Here the CDR3 DNA reads TGTGCCAGCAGCTTAGACAGCAATGAGCAGTTCTTC. It yields the protein CASSLDSNEQFF.

This clone has just one count. This sequence joins TRBV27 and TRBJ2-7, with 13 bases identical to TRBD2. This CDR3 has 15 residues. The germline V gene encodes CDR1 MNHEY and CDR2 SMNVEV (reference sequence). With 2 bases clipped from V and 7 bases from J, the junction kept 5 bases outside the gene matches. CDR3 sequence reads: CASSLGTSGISEQYF. The CDR3 nucleotides are TGTGCCAGCAGTTTAGGGACTAGCGGGATCAGTGAGCAGTACTTC.

The chain carries TRBV27 and TRBJ1-2, with D unclear. The CDR3 consists of 13 residues. CDR1 and CDR2 from the germline V gene are MNHEY and SMNVEV (reference sequence). The germline V and J ends were trimmed by 5 bases and 4 bases, with 11 bases remaining between them. The CDR3: CASSIGGVYGYTF. The DNA for the CDR3 is TGTGCCAGCAGTATTGGTGGGGTCTATGGCTACACCTTC.

This clone has a handful of counts. The CDR3: CASSFRDNEQFF. For the CDR3, the DNA is TGTGCCAGCAGCTTTAGAGACAATGAGCAGTTCTTC. The rearrangement joins TRBV5-8 to TRBJ2-1; D is uncertain. This CDR3 is 12 amino acids long. CDR1 SGHTS and CDR2 YDEGEE come from the germline V gene. V shed 2 bases and J shed 5 bases, with 5 bases lying between them.